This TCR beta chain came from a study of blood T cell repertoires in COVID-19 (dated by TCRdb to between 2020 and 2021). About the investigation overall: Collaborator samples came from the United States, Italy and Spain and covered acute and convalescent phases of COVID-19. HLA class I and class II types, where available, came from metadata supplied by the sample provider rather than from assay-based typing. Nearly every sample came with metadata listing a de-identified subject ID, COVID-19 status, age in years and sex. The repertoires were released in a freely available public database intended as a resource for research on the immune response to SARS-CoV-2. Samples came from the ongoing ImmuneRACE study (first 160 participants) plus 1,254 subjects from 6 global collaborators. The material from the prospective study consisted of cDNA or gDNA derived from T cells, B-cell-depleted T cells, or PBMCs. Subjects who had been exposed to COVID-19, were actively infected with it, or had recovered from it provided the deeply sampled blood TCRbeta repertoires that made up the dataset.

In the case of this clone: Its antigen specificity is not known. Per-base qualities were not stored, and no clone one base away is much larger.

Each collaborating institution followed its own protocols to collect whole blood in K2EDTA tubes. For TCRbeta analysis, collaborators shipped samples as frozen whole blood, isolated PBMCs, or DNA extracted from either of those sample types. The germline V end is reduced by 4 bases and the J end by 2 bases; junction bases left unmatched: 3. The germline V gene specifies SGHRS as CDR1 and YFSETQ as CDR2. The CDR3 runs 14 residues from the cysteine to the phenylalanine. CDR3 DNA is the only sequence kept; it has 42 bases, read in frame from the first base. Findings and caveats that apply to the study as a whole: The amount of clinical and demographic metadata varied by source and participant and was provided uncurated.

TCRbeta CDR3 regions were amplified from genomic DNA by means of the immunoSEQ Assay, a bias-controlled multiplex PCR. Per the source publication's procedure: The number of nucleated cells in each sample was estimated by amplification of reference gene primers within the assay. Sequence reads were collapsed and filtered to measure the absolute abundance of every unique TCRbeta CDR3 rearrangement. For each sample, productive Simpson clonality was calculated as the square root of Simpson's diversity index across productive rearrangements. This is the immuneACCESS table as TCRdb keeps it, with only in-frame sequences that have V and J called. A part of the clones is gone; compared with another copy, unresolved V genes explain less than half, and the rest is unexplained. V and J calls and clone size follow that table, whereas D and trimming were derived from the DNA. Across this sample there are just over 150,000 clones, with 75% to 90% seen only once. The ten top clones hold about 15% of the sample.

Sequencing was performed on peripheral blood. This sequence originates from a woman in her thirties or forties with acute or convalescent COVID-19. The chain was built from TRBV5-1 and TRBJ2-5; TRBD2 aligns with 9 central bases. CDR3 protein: CASSGGLAQETQYF. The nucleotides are TGCGCCAGCAGCGGGGGACTAGCTCAAGAGACCCAGTACTTC.